Given below is one T cell receptor beta chain in context. This sample was taken from a study of blood T cell repertoires in COVID-19. Study details: The United States, Italy and Spain were the sources of the acute and convalescent COVID-19 samples. Sources were T cells, B-cell-depleted T cells, or PBMCs; the material itself was cDNA or gDNA.

V was clipped by 3 bases and J by 6 bases; unmatched bases: 7. The CDR3 has 14 residues. Germline CDR1 SGHNT, CDR2 YENEEA. In the original processing: Cell counts per sample came from amplifying reference gene primers. Assay: immunoSEQ multiplex PCR; the TCRdb copy retains only in-frame clones and omits some. From that table come the V and J calls and clone size; the DNA was used to work out D and trimming. This table holds about 340,000 clones, around nine tenths found once. The source material was peripheral blood. This chain uses TRBV11-3 with TRBJ1-1, with 7 bases matching TRBD1. The sequence derives from a young woman who had recovered from COVID-19. The CDR3 sequence is CASSFDRAFPEAFF. CDR3 coding DNA: TGTGCCAGCAGCTTCGACAGGGCATTTCCTGAAGCTTTCTTT.